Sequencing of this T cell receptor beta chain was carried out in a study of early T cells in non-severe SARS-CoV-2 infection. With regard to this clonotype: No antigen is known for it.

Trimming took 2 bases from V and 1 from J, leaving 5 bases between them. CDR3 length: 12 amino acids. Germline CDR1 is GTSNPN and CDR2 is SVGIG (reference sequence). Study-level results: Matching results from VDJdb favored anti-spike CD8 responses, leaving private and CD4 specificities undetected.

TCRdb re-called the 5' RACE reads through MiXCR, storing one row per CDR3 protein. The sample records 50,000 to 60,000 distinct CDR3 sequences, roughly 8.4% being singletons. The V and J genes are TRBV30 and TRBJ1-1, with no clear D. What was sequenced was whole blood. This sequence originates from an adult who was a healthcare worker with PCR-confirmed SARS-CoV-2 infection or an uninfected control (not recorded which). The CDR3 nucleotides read TGTGCCTGGAGTCGACAGAACACTGAAGCTTTCTTT. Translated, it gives CAWSRQNTEAFF.